Listed here is a single T cell receptor (beta chain). The antigen is undetermined. V was clipped by 8 bases and J by 7 bases; unmatched bases: 14. CDR1 is MNHEY, CDR2 SMNVEV, per germline (reference sequence). The CDR3 extends over 15 amino acids. The sample is drawn from a study of cytomegalovirus exposure and HLA in healthy donors. Findings of the study overall: The classifier reportedly diagnosed cytomegalovirus status with high sensitivity and specificity.

Vbeta (60) and Jbeta (13) primers were used in the PCR. Assay: immunoSEQ multiplex PCR; the TCRdb copy retains only in-frame clones and omits some. The table records 90,000 to 110,000 clones, under 90% of them present only once. The sample comprised PBMCs. The rearrangement links TRBV27 to TRBJ1-2; 9 bases are a match to TRBD1. The source is a woman aged 25 to 45 in good health and CMV-seronegative. In nucleotides, the CDR3 is TGTGCCAGCTCGGCGGGGACAGGGTCGAGGGGTGGCTACACCTTC. Residues: CASSAGTGSRGGYTF.